The 10 T cell receptor beta chains given below trace back to one sample, sequenced in a study of cytomegalovirus exposure and HLA in healthy donors. TCRdb's table, derived via immunoSEQ multiplex PCR, lists solely in-frame clones and lacks some. The repertoire holds roughly 90,000 clones, with roughly 85% as singletons. The sequenced material came from PBMCs. All receptors come from a man younger than 35 in good health and CMV-seropositive.

The rearrangement links TRBV19 to TRBJ2-2; 7 bases agree with TRBD1. The CDR3 spans 15 residues. Germline CDR1 is LNHDA and CDR2 is SQIVND (reference sequence). Trimming took 3 bases from V and 3 from J; bases not matched to a gene: 4. CDR3 coding DNA: TGTGCCAGTAGTATTACGGGACAGCACACCGGGGAGCTGTTTTTT. This sequence encodes CASSITGQHTGELFF.

The J gene is TRBJ1-2, the V gene TRBV2, with TRBD1 as a possible D gene (6 bases). The V gene lost 5 bases and the J gene lost 5 bases, with 15 bases spanning the gap. The CDR3 has 14 residues. CDR1 and CDR2 (germline): SNHLY, FYNNEI. CDR3 DNA sequence: TGTGCCAGCAGTTCCCTGCGGGGGCCTTATGGCTACACCTTC. Translating gives CASSSLRGPYGYTF.

The chain links TRBV27 to TRBJ2-3; 11 nucleotides match TRBD2. Germline-derived CDR1 and CDR2 are MNHEY and SMNVEV (reference sequence). The length of the CDR3 is 15 residues. The ends lost 8 bases at V and 8 bases at J; junction bases unmatched: 12. This CDR3 is CASQRSGTSGSTQYF. DNA of the CDR3: TGTGCCAGCCAACGCTCCGGGACTAGCGGTAGTACGCAGTATTTT.

The chain combines TRBV6-6 with TRBJ2-5; 7 bases fit TRBD1. V lost 3 bases and J lost 1; bases outside the gene matches: 5. The germline V gene encodes CDR1 MNHNY and CDR2 SVGAGI (reference sequence). This CDR3 spans 15 amino acids. The DNA for the CDR3 is TGTGCCAGCAGTTATAACAGGGGTTCCCAAGAGACCCAGTACTTC. Translated, it gives CASSYNRGSQETQYF.

The rearrangement links TRBV6-1 to TRBJ2-1; 10 nucleotides agree with TRBD2. Germline trimming cut 3 bases from V and 9 bases from J; bases unmatched to any gene: 8. This CDR3 region has 15 residues. The germline V gene has CDR1 MNHNS and CDR2 SASEGT. CDR3 bases: TGTGCCAGCAGTGACATGGCTAGCGGGAGTCGTGAGCAGTTCTTC. It codes for CASSDMASGSREQFF.

This clone was detected only a few times. The gene calls are TRBV10-3 and TRBJ2-3, with TRBD2 identical over 7 bases. V trimming: 2 bases; J trimming: 1 base; junction bases outside the gene matches: 0. CDR3 length equals 14 residues. CDR1 ENHRY and CDR2 SYGVKD come from the germline V gene. CDR3 region: CAISEGGGTDTQYF. In DNA form, the CDR3 reads TGTGCCATCAGTGAGGGGGGGGGCACAGATACGCAGTATTTT.

This clone was seen only once. The V gene is TRBV19, the J gene TRBJ2-1, with 8 bases lining up with TRBD2. J lost 5 bases, V lost 2 bases, and 11 bases had no gene match. The CDR3 sequence is 17 residues long. The germline CDR1 and CDR2 sequences are LNHDA and SQIVND (reference sequence). This CDR3 is CASSIISGGRQNNEQFF. The CDR3 DNA is TGTGCCAGTAGTATAATTTCAGGCGGGAGGCAAAACAATGAGCAGTTCTTC.

The chain links TRBV29-1 to TRBJ2-7, with 12 bases fitting TRBD2. With 5 bases clipped from V and 7 bases from J, the junction kept 6 bases outside the gene matches. CDR3 length: 13 amino acids. Germline assignment: CDR1 SQVTM and CDR2 ANQGSEA. Here the CDR3 reads CSVPSGRAGEQYF. CDR3 DNA sequence: TGCAGCGTTCCTAGCGGGAGGGCAGGAGAGCAGTACTTC.

The chain carries TRBV5-4 and TRBJ1-2; D remains ambiguous. Germline V CDR1 and CDR2: SGHNT, YYREEE (reference sequence). The V end lost 0 bases, the J end lost 6 bases, and 9 bases lay between the germline ends. CDR3 size: 13 residues. In nucleotides, the CDR3 is TGTGCCAGCAGCTTGGCGGGAAGTGATGGCTACACCTTC. Its protein is CASSLAGSDGYTF.

This chain connects TRBV2 to TRBJ2-4; maybe TRBD1 (6 bases). V lost 8 bases to trimming and J lost 0 bases, with 20 bases between them. Per germline, CDR1 SNHLY and CDR2 FYNNEI. The CDR3 runs 17 residues. CDR3 in DNA: TGTGCCAGCGGGGCAGGGGATAGCCGGGTAGCCAAAAACATTCAGTACTTC. Protein sequence: CASGAGDSRVAKNIQYF.